Below are 25 T cell receptor beta chains sequenced from a single sample in a study of tumor-infiltrating lymphocytes in primary liver carcinoma. The authors took blood RNA from unsorted whole blood and also extracted germline DNA. TCR beta cDNA was reverse-transcribed from around 0.55 ug of total RNA. The reaction used a constant-region primer and ProtoScript II reverse transcriptase. Slightly modified ARM-PCR with three nested multiplex PCR rounds yielded TCR beta libraries. Use of TRBV1-TRBV30 forward primers with a C-beta reverse primer characterized the first two PCR rounds, which lasted about 10 cycles each. TCRdb re-called the multiplex PCR reads with MiXCR, one entry per CDR3 protein. In the table there are approximately 330,000 distinct CDR3 sequences, 65% of which are singletons. The specimen was peripheral blood. The receptors here all came from a man aged 40-49 years with primary liver carcinoma and hepatitis B virus infection.

Of note for this clonotype: A much larger clone lies a single base off, so this may be a read error. V usage is TRBV6-5 and J usage is TRBJ1-5; no reliable D call. This CDR3 has 13 amino acids. V was clipped by 6 bases and J by 3 bases, with 9 bases between them. Germline V lookup: CDR1 MNHEY, CDR2 SVGAGI. The CDR3 nucleotides are TGTGCCAGCAGACGGAACATCAATCAGCCCCAGCATTTT. It is translated as CASRRNINQPQHF.

This chain uses TRBV7-9 with TRBJ2-3; no reliable D call. Trimming stripped 2 bases from V and 3 bases from J, with 12 bases between. The germline CDR1 and CDR2 sequences are SEHNR and FQNEAQ (reference sequence). The CDR3 totals 15 residues. The CDR3 DNA reads TGTGCCAGCAGCTTAACCACTATCGTAACAGATACGCAGTATTTT. Translation: CASSLTTIVTDTQYF.

The chain carries TRBV5-4 and TRBJ1-6; a possible D gene is TRBD1 (5 bases). Looked up from germline, CDR1 is SGHNT and CDR2 is YYREEE (reference sequence). V lost 0 bases to trimming and J lost 8 bases, with 15 bases between them. This CDR3 region has 16 residues. The CDR3 DNA reads TGTGCCAGCAGCTTGGTGAGGGGCCTGGGGGATTCACCCCTCCACTTT. It codes for CASSLVRGLGDSPLHF.

This clonotype has more than one count but fewer than ten. The V call is TRBV11-2, the J call TRBJ2-7; D ambiguous. In germline, CDR1 is SGHAT, CDR2 FQNNGV. This CDR3 spans 16 amino acids. V was trimmed by 0 bases and J by 8 bases, leaving 20 bases between them. The CDR3 protein is CASSLDSTWQAHKQYF. The CDR3 nucleotides read TGTGCCAGCAGCTTAGATTCCACTTGGCAGGCCCACAAGCAGTACTTC.

The V gene is TRBV6-2 or TRBV6-3, the J gene TRBJ2-5; perhaps TRBD2 as D (6 bases). Germline lookup yields CDR1 MNHEY and CDR2 SVGEGT. This CDR3 spans 13 amino acids. V was shortened by 8 bases and J by 7 bases, with 17 bases between the two germline ends. The CDR3 sequence is CASGPGRGSTQYF. The CDR3 DNA sequence: TGTGCCAGCGGTCCTGGGCGGGGTTCGACCCAGTACTTC.

The chain employs TRBV6-6 and TRBJ2-7; no firm D call. Germline assignment: CDR1 MNHNY and CDR2 SVGAGI (reference sequence). The V gene lost 9 bases and the J gene lost 2 bases, with 14 bases spanning the gap. The CDR3 extends over 13 amino acids. The CDR3 is CARNSLLTYEQYF. The DNA for the CDR3 is TGTGCCAGAAACAGCCTTCTAACCTACGAGCAGTACTTC.

As regards this clonotype: One end of the junction is discordant with germline, which a read error may explain. V and J are TRBV11-2 and TRBJ2-1; D possibly corresponds to TRBD2 (6 bases). The germline gives CDR1 SGHAT, CDR2 FQNNGV. The CDR3 sequence is 16 residues long. The DNA of the CDR3 is TGCGCCAGCAGCTTAGCGGTGGGCGGAACGGACGATGAGCAGTTCTTC. Translating it yields CASSLAVGGTDDEQFF.

The chain has TRBV6-2 or TRBV6-3 and TRBJ2-7; 15 positions agree with TRBD2. Trimming cost V 6 bases and J 4 bases; bases outside gene matches: 16. The CDR3 extends over 19 amino acids. Germline-derived CDR1 and CDR2 are MNHEY and SVGEGT. This CDR3 is CASRPPGAAGLAGGYEQYF. CDR3 coding DNA: TGTGCCAGCAGACCTCCAGGGGCGGCCGGACTAGCGGGAGGGTACGAGCAGTACTTC.

This clonotype has just a few counts. The junction shows a germline mismatch at one end, possibly a read error. The CDR3 spells CASRLVWRAEYGYTF. The CDR3 nucleotides are TGTGCCAGCAGATTAGTTTGGCGGGCGGAGTACGGCTACACCTTC. The chain combines TRBV11-2 with TRBJ1-2; D is unresolved. The length of the CDR3 is 15 residues. The germline V gene has CDR1 SGHAT and CDR2 FQNNGV.

On this clonotype: As the CDR3 is not closed by the conserved phenylalanine or tryptophan, this likely results from a read error. This CDR3 reads CASGQGVNGYTL. The CDR3, as DNA: TGTGCCAGCGGACAGGGGGTTAATGGCTACACCTTG. The chain couples TRBV28 to TRBJ1-2, with TRBD1 matching 10 bases. The V gene end was trimmed by 8 bases and the J gene end by 6 bases; junction bases not matched to a gene: 3. This CDR3 comprises 12 residues. Germline lookup yields CDR1 MDHEN and CDR2 SYDVKM.

The V call is TRBV6-2 or TRBV6-3, the J call TRBJ1-1; 9 bases map to TRBD1. From germline, CDR1 is MNHEY and CDR2 SVGEGT. Germline trimming cut 5 bases from V and 8 bases from J; bases unmatched to any gene: 12. The CDR3 is 15 residues long. CDR3 coding DNA: TGTGCCAGCAGTCATTATTCCGGGACAGGGAACGAAGCTTTCTTT. It is translated as CASSHYSGTGNEAFF.

This clonotype was seen a single time. The germline gene is not matched at one end of the junction; a read error may be the cause. J is TRBJ2-7 and V is TRBV11-1; TRBD2 aligns across 8 bases. This CDR3 is 14 amino acids long. Germline CDR1 and CDR2: SGHAT and FQDESV (reference sequence). The CDR3 bases are TGTGCCAGCAGCTCTGGGACTAGGGACTACGAGCAGAACTTC. As protein: CASSSGTRDYEQNF.

Turning to this clonotype: The junction and the germline gene differ at one end; a read error may be behind it. The chain uses TRBV11-2 and TRBJ2-3, with TRBD2 as a possible D gene (6 bases). From germline, CDR1 is SGHAT and CDR2 FQNNGV. This CDR3 region has 13 residues. The CDR3 DNA is TGCGCCAGCAGCTTCAGGGAGGCGGATACGCTGTATTTT. Amino acids: CASSFREADTLYF.

The chain has TRBV28 and TRBJ2-7, with D possibly TRBD2 on 5 matching bases. The V end was cut by 3 bases, the J end by 4 bases, with 10 bases between. This CDR3 is built from 13 residues. Germline CDR1 reads MDHEN; CDR2 reads SYDVKM. The CDR3 nucleotides read TGTGCCAGCAGTTTGCCCGGACTTTACGAGCAGTACTTC. Its translation: CASSLPGLYEQYF.

On this clonotype: A clone one base away is much larger, so this may be a read error. The chain is built from TRBV6-6 and TRBJ2-1; 7 nucleotides agree with TRBD2. CDR1 is MNHNY and CDR2 is SVGAGI in the germline V gene (reference sequence). The CDR3 has 15 amino acids. After removal of 6 bases from V and 6 bases from J, the junction contained 11 bases not matched to a gene. The CDR3 loop is CASSPGTNGSNEQFF. The CDR3 DNA follows: TGTGCCAGCAGCCCCGGGACTAACGGGAGCAATGAGCAGTTCTTC.

The J gene is TRBJ2-5, the V gene TRBV9; 10 bases are shared with TRBD2. V was pared by 0 bases and J by 4 bases, with 3 bases of the junction left unmatched. Germline CDR1 and CDR2: SGDLS and YYNGEE. The CDR3 extends over 15 amino acids. The CDR3 DNA sequence: TGTGCCAGCAGCGTAGATCTAGCGGGAGTAGAGACCCAGTACTTC. Amino acid sequence: CASSVDLAGVETQYF.

In the case of this clonotype: An end of the junction does not agree with germline; a read error may underlie this. V is TRBV11-2 and J is TRBJ2-7; maybe TRBD2 (5 bases). The germline V gene encodes CDR1 SGHAT and CDR2 FQNNGV. This CDR3 has 14 amino acids. The CDR3 is CASSPALDHREQYF. Written as DNA, the CDR3 is TGTGCCAGCAGCCCCGCCCTAGATCATAGGGAGCAATACTTC.

The chain uses TRBV11-2 and TRBJ2-2, with D perhaps TRBD1 or TRBD2 (5 bases each). CDR1 is SGHAT and CDR2 is FQNNGV in the germline V gene. V was clipped by 7 bases and J by 4 bases, with 16 bases between them. The CDR3 runs 15 residues. The CDR3 DNA sequence: TGTGCCAGCACCGAGTCGGGGCAAATCACCGGGGAGCTGTTTTTT. It specifies CASTESGQITGELFF. Drawing the rest from reference TRBV11-2 and TRBJ2-2, the complete variable domain is EAGVAQSPRYKIIEKRQSVAFWCNPISGHATLYWYQQILGQGPKLLIQFQNNGVVDDSQLPKDRFSAERLKGVDSTLKIQPAKLEDSAVYLCASTESGQITGELFFGEGSRLTVL.

As for this clonotype: This may arise from a read error, as a much more abundant clone is one base away. The genes are TRBV10-3 and TRBJ1-5; D gene uncertain. CDR1 ENHRY and CDR2 SYGVKD come from the germline V gene. The CDR3 covers 14 residues. With 0 bases removed from V and 2 bases from J, the gap between germline ends came to 5 bases. CDR3 nucleotide sequence: TGTGCCATCAGTGAGTCAGAGGGCAATCAGCCCCAGCATTTT. It codes for CAISESEGNQPQHF.

Details on this clonotype: One end of the junction is discordant with germline, which a read error may explain. The chain is built from TRBV5-4 and TRBJ2-6; D gene ambiguous. The CDR3 is 15 residues long. Germline CDR1 is SGHNT and CDR2 is YYREEE (reference sequence). In DNA, the CDR3 is TGTGCCAGCAGCGTGGGTCGCTCTGGGACCAACGTCCTGACTTTC. This gives the protein CASSVGRSGTNVLTF.

A remark on this clonotype: Without the conserved terminal phenylalanine or tryptophan, this CDR3 likely stems from a read error. V gene TRBV11-2 combines with J gene TRBJ1-2, with D unresolved. The CDR3 loop spans 12 amino acids. V lost 6 bases and J 7 bases, leaving 12 bases between the germline ends. Germline lookup yields CDR1 SGHAT and CDR2 FQNNGV. The CDR3 spells CASRSEGSGYTL. CDR3 in DNA: TGTGCCAGCAGATCGGAAGGTTCTGGCTACACCCTC.

As regards this clonotype: A read error may be the cause here, since a much bigger clone is one base away. The rearrangement uses TRBV6-5 and TRBJ1-1; possible D gene TRBD1, 5 bases. From germline, CDR1 is MNHEY and CDR2 SVGAGI. This CDR3 contains 15 residues. CDR3 in amino acids: CANSYSTDLNTEAFF. The CDR3 DNA is TGTGCCAACAGTTACTCGACAGACTTAAACACTGAAGCTTTCTTT.

As concerns this clonotype: A much more abundant neighbour one base away suggests this may be a read error. Without the conserved terminal phenylalanine or tryptophan, this CDR3 likely stems from a read error. V is TRBV5-5 and J is TRBJ2-3; no clear D. Germline V gives CDR1 SGHKS, CDR2 YYEKEE (reference sequence). The V gene lost 3 bases and the J gene lost 6 bases, with 20 bases spanning the gap. CDR3 length: 16 residues. The CDR3 DNA sequence: TGTGCCAGCAGCTCCTCTGGGTTTTCTAAAGTGGATACGCAGTATCTT. Translation gives CASSSSGFSKVDTQYL.

Details on this clonotype: The CDR3 ends on some other residue instead of the conserved phenylalanine or tryptophan, so this is likely a read error. The V and J genes are TRBV4-2 and TRBJ1-2, with 9 bases identical to TRBD1. The CDR3 runs 15 residues. Germline lookup yields CDR1 LGHNA and CDR2 YNFKEQ. V trimming: 2 bases; J trimming: 5 bases; junction bases outside the gene matches: 6. CDR3 in DNA: TGTGCCAGCAGCCAACGACAGGGGGAGAGTTATGGCTACACCTAC. Protein: CASSQRQGESYGYTY.

The V and J genes are TRBV28 and TRBJ2-7, with D uncertain. The ends were cut back, 8 bases at V and 2 bases at J, with 10 bases in the middle. The length of the CDR3 is 12 residues. The V gene's germline CDR1 is MDHEN and CDR2 SYDVKM. CDR3 region: CASRTATYEQYF. As DNA, the CDR3 is TGTGCCAGCCGAACAGCCACCTACGAGCAGTACTTC.